The clone carrying this T cell receptor beta chain was observed at least ten times. Antigen specificity is unknown. This specimen belongs to a study of identical twins. Study conclusions and caveats: Cord blood beta clonotypes present at high abundance carried fewer insertions; no such pattern appeared in memory repertoires. With monozygotic twins, out-of-frame TCR alpha sharing exceeded what models estimated.

From the 5' RACE reads, TCRdb called clonotypes with MiXCR, one entry per CDR3 protein. Of hundreds of thousands of distinct CDR3 sequences detected, roughly 7.5% appear once; the ten largest clones hold less than 2%. These data were likewise used in another study, on yellow fever vaccine responses in identical twins.

Sequencing used memory (CD45RO+) T cells sorted from blood. The clonotype comes from a woman between 18 and 29 years old in good health.

The CDR3 spells CASSQEPRVSYEQYF. As DNA, the CDR3 is TGCGCCAGCAGCCAAGAACCACGGGTCTCCTACGAGCAGTACTTC. The rearrangement joins TRBV4-1 to TRBJ2-7, with unresolved D. Germline assignment: CDR1 MGHRA and CDR2 YSYEKL. V was cut by 0 bases and J by 0 bases, with 9 bases left in between. The CDR3 is 15 amino acids.